Below, 10 T cell receptor beta chains from the same sample are listed, as sequenced in a study of T cell responses to AZD1222 COVID-19 vaccine. Sequenced by immunoSEQ multiplex PCR; TCRdb stores in-frame clones only, minus some. The table has fewer than 100,000 clones, around 85% seen once. The sequenced sample was peripheral blood, obtained 28 days after the second AZD1222 dose. The receptors originated from an adult who received the AZD1222 COVID-19 vaccine.

The genes are TRBV9 and TRBJ1-1; maybe TRBD1 (5 bases). The ends were cut back, 4 bases at V and 1 base at J, with 14 bases in the middle. Germline V gene sequence: CDR1 SGDLS, CDR2 YYNGEE. The CDR3 is 15 amino acids. The chain's CDR3 is CASSPGGTANTEAFF. DNA for the CDR3: TGTGCCAGCAGCCCGGGGGGGACGGCGAACACTGAAGCTTTCTTT.

The J gene is TRBJ2-1, the V gene TRBV19; maybe TRBD2 (6 bases). Trimming pared 3 bases from V and 1 base from J, leaving 13 bases between. The CDR3 length is 16 residues. The germline V gene has CDR1 LNHDA and CDR2 SQIVND (reference sequence). This chain's CDR3 is CASSMGRGNSYNEQFF. CDR3 sequence (DNA): TGTGCCAGTAGTATGGGACGGGGGAATTCCTACAATGAGCAGTTCTTC.

The chain joins TRBV2 to TRBJ2-5, with 9 bases that match TRBD2. In germline, CDR1 is SNHLY, CDR2 FYNNEI. CDR3 length equals 14 residues. V shed 9 bases, J shed 5 bases, and the junction held 10 bases outside the gene matches. CDR3 sequence reads: CASWSGGPRETQYF. For the CDR3, the DNA is TGTGCCAGTTGGAGCGGGGGGCCTCGGGAGACCCAGTACTTC.

The chain carries TRBV7-9 and TRBJ2-5, with D possibly being TRBD2 (6 bases). Trimming took 5 bases from V and 5 from J, leaving 18 bases between them. CDR3 length: 15 amino acids. Germline V gene lookup returns CDR1 SEHNR and CDR2 FQNEAQ (reference sequence). The CDR3 sequence: CASSPGGMGQETQYF. The CDR3 nucleotides read TGTGCCAGCAGCCCTGGCGGGATGGGGCAGGAGACCCAGTACTTC.

The chain joins TRBV27 to TRBJ2-7, with D possibly TRBD1 on 5 matching bases. Germline V gene sequence: CDR1 MNHEY, CDR2 SMNVEV (reference sequence). The germline V and J ends were trimmed by 3 bases and 2 bases, with 8 bases remaining between them. The CDR3 covers 13 residues. The CDR3 region is CASSFRVAYEQYF. As DNA, the CDR3 is TGTGCCAGCAGTTTCAGGGTAGCCTACGAGCAGTACTTC.

In the case of this clone: One end of the junction fails to match germline, which may point to a read error. The rearrangement links TRBV2 to TRBJ1-4; no clear D. The CDR3 consists of 11 residues. From germline, CDR1 is SNHLY and CDR2 FYNNEI. The CDR3 spells CASREGEKLFF. The DNA for the CDR3 is TGTGCCAGCAGGGAAGGGGAAAAACTGTTTTTT.

The V gene is TRBV30, the J gene TRBJ1-3; 12 bases are a match to TRBD1. The CDR3 loop spans 20 amino acids. Germline V gene lookup returns CDR1 GTSNPN and CDR2 SVGIG (reference sequence). With V trimmed by 3 bases and J by 0 bases, 15 bases remained unmatched. The CDR3 sequence: CAWSLRWGTGGPRSGNTIYF. The CDR3 DNA follows: TGTGCCTGGAGCCTCCGTTGGGGGACAGGGGGCCCCCGCTCTGGAAACACCATATATTTT. Using reference TRBV30 and TRBJ1-3 for the parts outside the CDR3, the full variable domain is SQTIHQWPATLVQPVGSPLSLECTVEGTSNPNLYWYRQAAGRGLQLLFYSVGIGQISSEVPQNLSASRPQDRQFILSSKKLLLSDSGFYLCAWSLRWGTGGPRSGNTIYFGEGSWLTVV.

The chain is built from TRBV7-3 and TRBJ1-2, with D unresolved. Germline V CDR1 and CDR2: SGHTA, FQGTGA. V dropped 1 base and J dropped 6 bases, with 12 bases sitting between them. This CDR3 contains 14 residues. DNA of the CDR3: TGTGCCAGCAGCTTAAATGACCGCGGGGATGGCTACACCTTC. Its translation is CASSLNDRGDGYTF.

The rearrangement uses TRBV11-1 and TRBJ2-6; D is ambiguous. CDR1 and CDR2 from the germline V gene are SGHAT and FQDESV (reference sequence). V was cut by 3 bases and J by 1 base, with 4 bases left in between. The CDR3 is made up of 14 amino acids. CDR3 region: CASSLTSGANVLTF. The CDR3, as DNA: TGTGCCAGCAGCTTGACTTCTGGGGCCAACGTCCTGACTTTC.

This clone has a single count. The CDR3 loop is CASSSPTTNTEAFF. In DNA form, the CDR3 reads TGCGCCAGCAGCTCGCCCACCACGAACACTGAAGCTTTCTTT. This chain links TRBV5-1 with TRBJ1-1; D unresolved. CDR1 is SGHRS, CDR2 YFSETQ, per germline. The V end was cut by 3 bases, the J end by 1 base, with 10 bases between. The CDR3 is 14 residues long.